This paragraph reports one T cell receptor beta chain. This specimen comes from a study of memory CD4+ T cells and cytomegalovirus serostatus. Original handling: Out-of-frame sequences were removed, leaving 2 million to 2.5 million distinct TCRbeta sequences. Using immunoSEQ multiplex PCR, the repertoire was profiled, and TCRdb retains in-frame clones only, with some absent. The DNA gave D and trimming, while V, J and clone size come from that table. The top ten clones hold roughly 0.8% of a sample with some 48,000 clones, around 80% of them seen once. The sort gate was single viable CD3+CD4+CD8-CD45RO+ cells for memory CD4+ T cells. Trimming shortened V by 0 bases and J by 2 bases, and 8 bases separated the two germline ends. The CDR3 covers 14 residues. Germline lookup yields CDR1 SGDLS and CDR2 YYNGEE.

The receptor comes from an adult in good health and CMV-seronegative. This chain joins TRBV9 and TRBJ1-2, with a weak D call TRBD1 (6 bases). The sequenced sample was memory CD4+ T cells from blood. The CDR3: CASSVERGNYGYTF. The CDR3 DNA follows: TGTGCCAGCAGCGTAGAGAGGGGGAACTATGGCTACACCTTC.